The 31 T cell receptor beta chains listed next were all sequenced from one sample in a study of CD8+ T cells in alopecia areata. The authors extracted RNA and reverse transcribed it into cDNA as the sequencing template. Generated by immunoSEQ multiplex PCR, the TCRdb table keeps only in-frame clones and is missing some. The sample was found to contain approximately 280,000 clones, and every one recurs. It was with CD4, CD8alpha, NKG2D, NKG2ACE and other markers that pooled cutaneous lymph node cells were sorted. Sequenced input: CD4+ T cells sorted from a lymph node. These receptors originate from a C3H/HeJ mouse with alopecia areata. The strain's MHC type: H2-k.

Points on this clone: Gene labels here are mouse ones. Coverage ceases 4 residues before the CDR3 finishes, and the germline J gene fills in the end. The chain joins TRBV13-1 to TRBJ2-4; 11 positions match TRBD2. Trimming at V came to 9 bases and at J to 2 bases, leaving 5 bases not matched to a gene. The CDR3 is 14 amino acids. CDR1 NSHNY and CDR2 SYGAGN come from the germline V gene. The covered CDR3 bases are TGTGCCACTTCGACTGGGGGGGATCAAAAC. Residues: CATSTGGDQN. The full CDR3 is CATSTGGDQNTLYF.

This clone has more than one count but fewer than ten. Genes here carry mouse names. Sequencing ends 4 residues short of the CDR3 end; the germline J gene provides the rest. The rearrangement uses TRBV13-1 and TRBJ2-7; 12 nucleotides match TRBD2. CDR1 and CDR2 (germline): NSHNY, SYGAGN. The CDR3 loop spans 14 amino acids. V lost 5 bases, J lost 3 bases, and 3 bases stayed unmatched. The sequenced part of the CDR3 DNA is TGTGCCAGCAGACGGGACTGGGGGGTCTAT. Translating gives CASRRDWGVY. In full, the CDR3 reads CASRRDWGVYEQYF.

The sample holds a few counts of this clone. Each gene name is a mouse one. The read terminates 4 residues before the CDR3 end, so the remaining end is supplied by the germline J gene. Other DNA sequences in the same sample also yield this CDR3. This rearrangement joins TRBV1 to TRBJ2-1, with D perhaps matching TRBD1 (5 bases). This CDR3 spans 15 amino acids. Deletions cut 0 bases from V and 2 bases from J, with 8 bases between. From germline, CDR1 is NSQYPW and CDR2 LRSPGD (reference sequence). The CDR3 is CTCSADRGDYAEQFF. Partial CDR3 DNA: TGCACCTGCAGTGCAGATAGAGGGGACTATGCT.

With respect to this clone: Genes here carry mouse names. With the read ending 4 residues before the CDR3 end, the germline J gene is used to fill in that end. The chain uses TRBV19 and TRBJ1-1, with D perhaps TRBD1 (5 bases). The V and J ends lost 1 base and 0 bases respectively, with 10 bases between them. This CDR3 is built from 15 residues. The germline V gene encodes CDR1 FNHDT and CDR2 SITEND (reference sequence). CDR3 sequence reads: CASSIKDNANTEVFF. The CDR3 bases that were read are TGTGCCAGCAGTATAAAGGACAATGCAAACACA.

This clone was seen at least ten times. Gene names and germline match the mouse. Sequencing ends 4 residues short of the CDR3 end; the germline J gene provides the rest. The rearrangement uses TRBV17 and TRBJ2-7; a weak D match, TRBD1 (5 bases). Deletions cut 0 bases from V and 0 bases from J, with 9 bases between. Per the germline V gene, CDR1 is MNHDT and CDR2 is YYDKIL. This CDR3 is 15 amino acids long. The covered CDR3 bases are TGTGCTAGCAGTAGAGATCGGCAGGGCTCCTAT. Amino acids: CASSRDRQGSY. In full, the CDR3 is CASSRDRQGSYEQYF.

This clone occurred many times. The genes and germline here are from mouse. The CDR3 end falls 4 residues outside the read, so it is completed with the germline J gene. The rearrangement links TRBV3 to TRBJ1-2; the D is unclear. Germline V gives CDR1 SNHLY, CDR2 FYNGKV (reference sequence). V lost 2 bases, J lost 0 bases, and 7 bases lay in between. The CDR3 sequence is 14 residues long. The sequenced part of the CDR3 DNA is TGTGCCAGCAGCTTAAACAATACAAACTCC. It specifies CASSLNNTNS. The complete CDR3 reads CASSLNNTNSDYTF.

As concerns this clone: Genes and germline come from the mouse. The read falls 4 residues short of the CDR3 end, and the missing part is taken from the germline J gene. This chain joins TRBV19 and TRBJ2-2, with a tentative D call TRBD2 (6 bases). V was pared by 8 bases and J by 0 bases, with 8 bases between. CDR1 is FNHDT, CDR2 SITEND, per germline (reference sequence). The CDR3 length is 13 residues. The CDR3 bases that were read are TGTGCCAGTTACTGGGCAAACACCGGG. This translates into CASYWANTG. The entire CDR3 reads CASYWANTGQLYF.

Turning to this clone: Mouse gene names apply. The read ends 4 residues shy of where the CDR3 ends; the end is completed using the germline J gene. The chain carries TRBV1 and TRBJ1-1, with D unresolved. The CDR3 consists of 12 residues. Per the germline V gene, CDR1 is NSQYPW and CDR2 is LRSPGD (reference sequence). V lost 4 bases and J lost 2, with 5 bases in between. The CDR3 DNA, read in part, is TGCACCTGCAGTGACAGCAACACA. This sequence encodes CTCSDSNT. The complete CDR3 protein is CTCSDSNTEVFF.

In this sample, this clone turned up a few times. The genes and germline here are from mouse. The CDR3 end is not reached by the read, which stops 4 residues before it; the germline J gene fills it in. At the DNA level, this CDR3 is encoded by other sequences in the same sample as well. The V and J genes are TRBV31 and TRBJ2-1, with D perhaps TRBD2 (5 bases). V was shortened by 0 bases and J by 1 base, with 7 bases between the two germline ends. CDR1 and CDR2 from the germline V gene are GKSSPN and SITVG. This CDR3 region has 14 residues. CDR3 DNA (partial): TGTGCCTGGAGTCTATGGGGAAACTATGCT. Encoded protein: CAWSLWGNYA. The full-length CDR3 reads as CAWSLWGNYAEQFF.

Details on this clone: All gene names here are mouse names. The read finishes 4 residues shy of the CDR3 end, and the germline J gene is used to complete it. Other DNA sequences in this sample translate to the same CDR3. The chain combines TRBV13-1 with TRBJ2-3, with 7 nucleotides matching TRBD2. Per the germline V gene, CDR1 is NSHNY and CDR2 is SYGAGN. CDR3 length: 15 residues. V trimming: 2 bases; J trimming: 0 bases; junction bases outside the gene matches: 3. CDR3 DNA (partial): TGTGCCAGCAGTGACCGTGGGGGGAGTGCAGAA. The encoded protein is CASSDRGGSAE. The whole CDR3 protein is CASSDRGGSAETLYF.

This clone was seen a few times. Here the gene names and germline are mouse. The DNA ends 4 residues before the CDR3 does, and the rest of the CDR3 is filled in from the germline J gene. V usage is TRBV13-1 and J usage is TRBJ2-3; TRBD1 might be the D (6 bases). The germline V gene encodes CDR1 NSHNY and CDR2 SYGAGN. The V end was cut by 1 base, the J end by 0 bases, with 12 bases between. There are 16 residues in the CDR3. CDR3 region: CASSDPGTSSAETLYF. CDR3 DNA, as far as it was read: TGTGCCAGCAGTGATCCGGGGACATCTAGTGCAGAA.

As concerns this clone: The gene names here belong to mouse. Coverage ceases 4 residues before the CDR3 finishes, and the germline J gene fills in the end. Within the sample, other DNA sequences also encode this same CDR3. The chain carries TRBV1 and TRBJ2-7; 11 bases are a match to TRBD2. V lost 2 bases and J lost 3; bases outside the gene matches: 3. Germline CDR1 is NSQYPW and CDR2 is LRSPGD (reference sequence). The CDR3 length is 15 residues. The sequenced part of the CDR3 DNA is TGCACCTGCAGTGCACCCGGGACTGGGGGCTAT. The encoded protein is CTCSAPGTGGY. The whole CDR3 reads CTCSAPGTGGYEQYF.

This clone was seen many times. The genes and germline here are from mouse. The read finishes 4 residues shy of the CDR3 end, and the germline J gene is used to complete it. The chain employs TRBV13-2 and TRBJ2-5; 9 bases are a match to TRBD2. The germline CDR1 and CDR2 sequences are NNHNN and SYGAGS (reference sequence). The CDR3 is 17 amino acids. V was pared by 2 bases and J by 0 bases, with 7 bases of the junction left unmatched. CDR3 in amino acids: CASGEPDWGFNQDTQYF. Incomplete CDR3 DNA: TGTGCCAGCGGTGAGCCCGACTGGGGGTTTAACCAAGAC.

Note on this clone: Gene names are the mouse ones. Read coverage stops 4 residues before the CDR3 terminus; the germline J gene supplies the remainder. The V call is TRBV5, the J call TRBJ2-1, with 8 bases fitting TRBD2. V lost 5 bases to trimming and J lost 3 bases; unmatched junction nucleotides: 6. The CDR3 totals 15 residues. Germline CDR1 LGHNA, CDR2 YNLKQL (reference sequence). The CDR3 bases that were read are TGTGCCAGCAGCTCCCGGACTGGGATCTATGCT. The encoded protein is CASSSRTGIYA. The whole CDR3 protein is CASSSRTGIYAEQFF.

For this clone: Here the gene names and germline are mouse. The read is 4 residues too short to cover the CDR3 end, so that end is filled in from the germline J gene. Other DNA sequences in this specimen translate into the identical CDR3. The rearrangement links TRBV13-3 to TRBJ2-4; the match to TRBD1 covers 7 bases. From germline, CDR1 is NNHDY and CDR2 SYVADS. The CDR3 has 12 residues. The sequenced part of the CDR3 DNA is TGTGCCAGCAGGGACAGGAAAAAC. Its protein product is CASRDRKN. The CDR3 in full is CASRDRKNTLYF.

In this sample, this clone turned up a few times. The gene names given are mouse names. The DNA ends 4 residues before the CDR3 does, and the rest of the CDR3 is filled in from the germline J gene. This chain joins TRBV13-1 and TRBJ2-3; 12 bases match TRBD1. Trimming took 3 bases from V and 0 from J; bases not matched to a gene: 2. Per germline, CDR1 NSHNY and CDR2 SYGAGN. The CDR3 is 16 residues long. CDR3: CASSAGQGASAETLYF. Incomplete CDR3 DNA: TGTGCCAGCAGTGCGGGACAGGGGGCCAGTGCAGAA.

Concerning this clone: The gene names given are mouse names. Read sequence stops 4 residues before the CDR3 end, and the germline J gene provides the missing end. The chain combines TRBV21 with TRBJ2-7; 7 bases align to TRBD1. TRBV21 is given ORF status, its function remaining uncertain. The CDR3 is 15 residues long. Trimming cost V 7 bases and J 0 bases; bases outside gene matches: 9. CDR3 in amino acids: CASTPGTVYSYEQYF. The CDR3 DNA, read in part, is TGTGCTAGCACTCCCGGGACAGTATACTCCTAT.

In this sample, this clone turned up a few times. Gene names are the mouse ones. The CDR3 DNA, read in part, is TGCACCTGCAGTGCAGATCAGGGATTGGCCGGG. Translation: CTCSADQGLAG. The full CDR3 sequence reads CTCSADQGLAGQLYF. This rearrangement joins TRBV1 to TRBJ2-2; tentative D call: TRBD1 (5 bases). Sequencing ends 4 residues short of the CDR3 end; the germline J gene provides the rest. Trimming took 0 bases from V and 6 from J, leaving 11 bases between them. Germline V lookup: CDR1 NSQYPW, CDR2 LRSPGD (reference sequence). CDR3 length equals 15 residues.

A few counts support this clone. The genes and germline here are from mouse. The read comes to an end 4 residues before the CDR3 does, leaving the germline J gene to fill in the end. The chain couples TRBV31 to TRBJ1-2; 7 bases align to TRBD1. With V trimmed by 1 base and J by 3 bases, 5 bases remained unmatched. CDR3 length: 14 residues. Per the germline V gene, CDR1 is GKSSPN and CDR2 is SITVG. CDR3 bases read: TGTGCCTGGAGTCACGGCAGGGGGGACTCC. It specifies CAWSHGRGDS. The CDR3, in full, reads CAWSHGRGDSDYTF.

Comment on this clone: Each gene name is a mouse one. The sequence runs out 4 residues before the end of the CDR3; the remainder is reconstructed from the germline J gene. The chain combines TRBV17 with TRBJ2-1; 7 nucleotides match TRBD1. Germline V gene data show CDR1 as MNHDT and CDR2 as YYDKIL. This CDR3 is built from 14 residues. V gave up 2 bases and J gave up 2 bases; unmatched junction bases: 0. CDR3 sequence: CASSRQGDYAEQFF. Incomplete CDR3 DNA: TGTGCTAGCAGTAGACAGGGGGACTATGCT.

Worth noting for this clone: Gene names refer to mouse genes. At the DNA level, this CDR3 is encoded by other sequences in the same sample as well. The covered CDR3 bases are TGTGCCAGCGGCCGGGACAGGGGAGACTCC. It is translated as CASGRDRGDS. The whole CDR3 sequence reads CASGRDRGDSDYTF. This sequence joins TRBV13-2 and TRBJ1-2, with 10 bases lining up with TRBD1. The CDR3 extends 4 residues past the end of the read, so its final part is completed from the germline J gene. Germline CDR1 is NNHNN and CDR2 is SYGAGS (reference sequence). Trimming took 5 bases from V and 3 from J; bases not matched to a gene: 4. The CDR3 is 14 residues long.

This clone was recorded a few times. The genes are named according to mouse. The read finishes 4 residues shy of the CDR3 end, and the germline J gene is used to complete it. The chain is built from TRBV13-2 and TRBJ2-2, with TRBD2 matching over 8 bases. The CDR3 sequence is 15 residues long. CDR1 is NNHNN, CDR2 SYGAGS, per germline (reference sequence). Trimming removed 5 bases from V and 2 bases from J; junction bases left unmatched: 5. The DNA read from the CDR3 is TGTGCCAGCGGGACACTGGGGGCGAACACCGGG. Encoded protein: CASGTLGANTG. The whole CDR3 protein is CASGTLGANTGQLYF.

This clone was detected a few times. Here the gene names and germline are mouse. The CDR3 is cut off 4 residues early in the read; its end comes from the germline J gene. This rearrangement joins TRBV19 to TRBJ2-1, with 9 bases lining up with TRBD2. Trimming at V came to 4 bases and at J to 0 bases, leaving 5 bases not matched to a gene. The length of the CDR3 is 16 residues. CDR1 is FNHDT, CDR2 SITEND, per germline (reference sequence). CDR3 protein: CASSPTGGYNYAEQFF. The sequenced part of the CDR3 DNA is TGTGCCAGCAGTCCTACTGGGGGGTATAACTATGCT.

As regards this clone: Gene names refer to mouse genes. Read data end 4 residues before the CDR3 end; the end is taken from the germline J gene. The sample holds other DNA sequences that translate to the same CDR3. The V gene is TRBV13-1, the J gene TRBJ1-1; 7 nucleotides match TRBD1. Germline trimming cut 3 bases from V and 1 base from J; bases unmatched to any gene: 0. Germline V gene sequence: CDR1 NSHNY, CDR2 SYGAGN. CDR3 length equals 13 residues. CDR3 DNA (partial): TGTGCCAGCAGTGCAGGGGGGAACACA. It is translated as CASSAGGNT. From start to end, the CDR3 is CASSAGGNTEVFF.

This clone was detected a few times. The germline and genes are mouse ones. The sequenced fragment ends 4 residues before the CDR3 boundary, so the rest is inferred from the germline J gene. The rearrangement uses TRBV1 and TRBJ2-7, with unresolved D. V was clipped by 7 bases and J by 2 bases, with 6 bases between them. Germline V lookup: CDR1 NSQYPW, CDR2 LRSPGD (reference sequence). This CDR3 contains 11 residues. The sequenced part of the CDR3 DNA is TGCACCTGCACCCTCCCCTAT. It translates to CTCTLPY. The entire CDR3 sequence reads CTCTLPYEQYF. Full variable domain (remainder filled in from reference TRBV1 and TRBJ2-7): VTLLEQNPRWRLVPRGQAVNLRCILKNSQYPWMSWYQQDLQKQLQWLFTLRSPGDKEVKSLPGADYLATRVTDTELRLQVANMSQGRTLYCTCTLPYEQYFGPGTRLTVL.

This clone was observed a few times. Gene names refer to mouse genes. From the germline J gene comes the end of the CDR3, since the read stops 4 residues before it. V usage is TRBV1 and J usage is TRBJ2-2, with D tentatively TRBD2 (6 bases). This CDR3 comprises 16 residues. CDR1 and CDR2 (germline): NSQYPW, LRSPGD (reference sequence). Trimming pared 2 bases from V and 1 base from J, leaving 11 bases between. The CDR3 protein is CTCSARDSQNTGQLYF. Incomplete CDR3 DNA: TGCACCTGCAGTGCACGGGACTCCCAAAACACCGGG. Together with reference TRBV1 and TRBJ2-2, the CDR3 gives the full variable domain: VTLLEQNPRWRLVPRGQAVNLRCILKNSQYPWMSWYQQDLQKQLQWLFTLRSPGDKEVKSLPGADYLATRVTDTELRLQVANMSQGRTLYCTCSARDSQNTGQLYFGEGSKLTVL.

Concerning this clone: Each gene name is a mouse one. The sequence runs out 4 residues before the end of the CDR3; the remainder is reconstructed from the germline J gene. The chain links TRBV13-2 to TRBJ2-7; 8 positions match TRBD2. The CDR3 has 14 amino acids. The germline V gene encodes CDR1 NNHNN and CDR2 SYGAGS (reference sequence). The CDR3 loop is CASGLLGGSYEQYF. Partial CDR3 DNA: TGTGCCAGCGGCCTTCTGGGGGGCTCTTAT.

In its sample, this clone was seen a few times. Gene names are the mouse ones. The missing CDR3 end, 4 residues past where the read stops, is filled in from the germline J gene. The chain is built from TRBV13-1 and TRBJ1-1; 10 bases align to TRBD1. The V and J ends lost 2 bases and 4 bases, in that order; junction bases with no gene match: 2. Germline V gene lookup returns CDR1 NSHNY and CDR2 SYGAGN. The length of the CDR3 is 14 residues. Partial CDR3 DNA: TGTGCCAGCAGTGAAGGGACAGGGGCCACA. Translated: CASSEGTGAT. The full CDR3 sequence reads CASSEGTGATEVFF.

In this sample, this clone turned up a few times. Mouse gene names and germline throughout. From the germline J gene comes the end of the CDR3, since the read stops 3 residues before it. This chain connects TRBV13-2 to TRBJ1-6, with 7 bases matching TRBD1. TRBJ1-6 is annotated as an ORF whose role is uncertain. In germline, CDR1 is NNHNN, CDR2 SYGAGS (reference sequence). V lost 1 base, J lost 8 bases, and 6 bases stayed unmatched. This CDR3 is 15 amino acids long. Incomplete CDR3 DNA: TGTGCCAGCGGTGATAGAGGGGGCGCGTATTCGCCC. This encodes CASGDRGGAYSP. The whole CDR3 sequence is CASGDRGGAYSPLYF.

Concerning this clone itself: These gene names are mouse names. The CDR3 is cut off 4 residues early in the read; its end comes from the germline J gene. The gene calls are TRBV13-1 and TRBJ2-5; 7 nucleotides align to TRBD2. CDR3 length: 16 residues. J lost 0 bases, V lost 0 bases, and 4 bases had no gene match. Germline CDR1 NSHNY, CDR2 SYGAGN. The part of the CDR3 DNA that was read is TGTGCCAGCAGTGATGTTGGGGGGAAGAACCAAGAC. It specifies CASSDVGGKNQD. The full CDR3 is CASSDVGGKNQDTQYF.

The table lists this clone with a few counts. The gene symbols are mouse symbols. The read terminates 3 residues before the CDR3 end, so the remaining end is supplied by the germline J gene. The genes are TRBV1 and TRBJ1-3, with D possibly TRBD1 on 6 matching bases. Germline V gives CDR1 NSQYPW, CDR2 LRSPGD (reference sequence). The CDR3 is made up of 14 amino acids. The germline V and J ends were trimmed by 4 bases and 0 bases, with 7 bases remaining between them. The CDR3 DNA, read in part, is TGCACCTGCAGTGGGGACAATTCTGGAAATACG. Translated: CTCSGDNSGNT. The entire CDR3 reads CTCSGDNSGNTLYF.